This T cell receptor beta chain was sequenced during a study of human T cells and chemical hapten exposure. This CDR3 has 16 residues. Germline V gene lookup returns CDR1 MDHEN and CDR2 SYDVKM. The ends were cut back, 11 bases at V and 0 bases at J, with 22 bases in the middle. This clonotype has a count of ten or more. TCRdb processed the RACE reads anew with MiXCR; each CDR3 protein has one entry. Of about 90,000 distinct CDR3 sequences listed, roughly 10% were seen once; the top ten hold about 2.4%. Time point reported: patch test 1, 2 weeks after DPC sensitization. Indicated treatment: therapeutic diphenylcyclopropenone sensitization with weekly scalp DPC.

This chain links TRBV28 with TRBJ1-1; D is unclear. The material sequenced was whole blood, taken in connection with sensitization to the hapten diphenylcyclopropenone (DPC). This clonotype was sampled from a man aged 35 to 55 with alopecia areata. Some clones in this sample may be carry-over from other donors' samples. CDR3 in DNA: TGTGCCTCCAACTCACAGCACCGCTTCATGAACACTGAAGCTTTCTTT. This sequence encodes CASNSQHRFMNTEAFF.